The next 2 T cell receptor beta chains were all read from a single sample in a study of memory CD4+ T cells and cytomegalovirus serostatus. Generated by immunoSEQ multiplex PCR, the TCRdb table keeps only in-frame clones and is missing some. The sample lists 45,000 to 50,000 clones; over 75% were seen once. The sort gate was single viable CD3+CD4+CD8-CD45RO+ cells for memory CD4+ T cells. Sequencing was carried out using memory CD4+ T cells from blood. The source is an adult in good health and CMV-seronegative.

V usage is TRBV30 and J usage is TRBJ1-1; possible D gene TRBD1, 6 bases. Trimming stripped 0 bases from V and 0 bases from J, with 23 bases between. This CDR3 spans 19 amino acids. Germline CDR1 is GTSNPN and CDR2 is SVGIG (reference sequence). In DNA form, the CDR3 reads TGTGCCTGGAGTGTAGGTCCAGGGGACTCCCCCCGGATGAACACTGAAGCTTTCTTT. Its protein is CAWSVGPGDSPRMNTEAFF.

The genes are TRBV19 and TRBJ1-5; D is ambiguous. This CDR3 has 12 residues. V lost 7 bases to trimming and J lost 11 bases, with 15 bases between them. Germline V gives CDR1 LNHDA, CDR2 SQIVND (reference sequence). The CDR3 DNA reads TGTGCCAGTATCGGCAGGACTGGGTCCCAGCATTTT. This translates into CASIGRTGSQHF.